The 18 T cell receptor beta chains reported below all come from one sample, sequenced in a study of T cells after yellow fever vaccination. TCRdb used MiXCR to reprocess the 5' RACE reads, holding one entry per CDR3 protein. The data contain 310,000 or so distinct CDR3 sequences, around 3.6% of them singletons. The sequencing here drew on PBMCs, taken on the day of the yellow fever booster vaccination. These receptors were taken from a young man who received the YFV17D yellow fever vaccine.

This clonotype was seen only a few times. The V gene is TRBV20-1, the J gene TRBJ1-4; a weak D match, TRBD1 (5 bases). There are 18 residues in the CDR3. V dropped 1 base and J dropped 6 bases, with 24 bases sitting between them. In germline, CDR1 is DFQATT, CDR2 SNEGSKA (reference sequence). Written as DNA, the CDR3 is TGCAGTGCTAGAGGTCGTGGGGGTTATGTGTATGGGGATGAAAAACTGTTTTTT. Protein sequence: CSARGRGGYVYGDEKLFF.

The chain employs TRBV5-4 and TRBJ2-3, with 7 bases aligning to TRBD2. The CDR3 is 15 residues long. Germline V lookup: CDR1 SGHNT, CDR2 YYREEE (reference sequence). V was pared by 4 bases and J by 3 bases, with 8 bases of the junction left unmatched. CDR3 DNA: TGTGCCAGCAGCCCCGGACGGGGGGTTACAGATACGCAGTATTTT. Amino acids: CASSPGRGVTDTQYF.

The chain employs TRBV4-1 and TRBJ2-5; D is unresolved. This CDR3 comprises 12 residues. The germline CDR1 and CDR2 sequences are MGHRA and YSYEKL. V was clipped by 0 bases and J by 5 bases, with 4 bases between them. CDR3: CASSQEPETQYF. The CDR3 DNA follows: TGCGCCAGCAGCCAAGAGCCGGAGACCCAGTACTTC.

This clonotype was counted only a few times. V and J are TRBV7-2 and TRBJ1-2, with D maybe TRBD1 (6 bases). With 8 bases removed from V and 1 base from J, the gap between germline ends came to 11 bases. Per germline, CDR1 SGHTA and CDR2 FQGNSA. The CDR3 has 13 amino acids. Here the CDR3 reads CASGQLINYGYTF. The CDR3 bases are TGTGCCAGCGGACAGCTAATTAACTATGGCTACACCTTC.

This chain connects TRBV9 to TRBJ2-3, with D maybe TRBD1 (5 bases). V was clipped by 0 bases and J by 4 bases, with 6 bases between them. From germline, CDR1 is SGDLS and CDR2 YYNGEE. CDR3 size: 13 residues. In nucleotides, the CDR3 is TGTGCCAGCAGCGTAGAGGGGTCAGATACGCAGTATTTT. Protein sequence: CASSVEGSDTQYF.

This clonotype occurred many times. This sequence joins TRBV9 and TRBJ2-5, with D perhaps given as TRBD1 or TRBD2 (5 bases each). The CDR3 totals 13 residues. V was trimmed by 3 bases and J by 7 bases, leaving 13 bases between them. Germline V CDR1 and CDR2: SGDLS, YYNGEE. In DNA form, the CDR3 reads TGTGCCAGCAGCGCCGGGGATGGGACGACCCAGTACTTC. Its protein is CASSAGDGTTQYF.

In its sample, this clonotype was seen many times. The CDR3 spells CASSRGQGEKYV. CDR3 in DNA: TGTGCCAGCAGCCGGGGACAGGGGGAAAAGTACGTC. The chain has TRBV3-1 and TRBJ2-7; TRBD1 matches at 11 bases. The CDR3 runs 12 residues. The ends lost 4 bases at V and 11 bases at J; junction bases unmatched: 4. Germline loops: CDR1 LGHDT, CDR2 YNNKEL (reference sequence).

This clonotype came up a few times. The chain recombines TRBV20-1 with TRBJ1-2; D remains ambiguous. Germline CDR1 is DFQATT and CDR2 is SNEGSKA (reference sequence). This CDR3 comprises 14 residues. V was trimmed by 0 bases and J by 8 bases, leaving 16 bases between them. The CDR3 is CSARDNRGARGYTF. The CDR3 nucleotides read TGCAGTGCTAGAGATAACAGAGGTGCTCGCGGCTACACCTTC.

In its sample, this clonotype was seen many times. V usage is TRBV6-2 or TRBV6-3 and J usage is TRBJ1-5; the D is unclear. The ends were cut back, 0 bases at V and 9 bases at J, with 6 bases in the middle. This CDR3 is 12 amino acids long. Germline values: CDR1 MNHEY, CDR2 SVGEGT. DNA for the CDR3: TGTGCCAGCAGTTACTCGCCGGGGCCCCAGCATTTT. This codes for CASSYSPGPQHF.

This clonotype has ten or more counts. The chain couples TRBV5-1 to TRBJ2-7, with a possible D match to TRBD1 (5 bases). With 3 bases removed from V and 3 bases from J, the gap between germline ends came to 13 bases. This CDR3 is 14 amino acids long. Per the germline V gene, CDR1 is SGHRS and CDR2 is YFSETQ. In nucleotides, the CDR3 is TGCGCCAGCAGCTCCAGGGAACTCGGCTACGAGCAGTACTTC. Its protein product is CASSSRELGYEQYF.

V gene TRBV5-4 combines with J gene TRBJ2-5; TRBD1 aligns across 8 bases. The J segment lost 4 bases and the V segment lost 4 bases, leaving 3 bases of the junction unmatched. This CDR3 has 13 amino acids. The germline CDR1 and CDR2 sequences are SGHNT and YYREEE (reference sequence). The DNA of the CDR3 is TGTGCCAGCAGCGAGGACAGGGCAGAGACCCAGTACTTC. This codes for CASSEDRAETQYF.

The rearrangement joins TRBV27 to TRBJ1-2, with D perhaps TRBD1 (5 bases). V lost 7 bases and J 8 bases, leaving 14 bases between the germline ends. Germline assignment: CDR1 MNHEY and CDR2 SMNVEV (reference sequence). The CDR3 is made up of 12 amino acids. The DNA of the CDR3 is TGTGCCAGCACCCCAGGGCGCGGGGGCTACACCTTC. Protein product: CASTPGRGGYTF.

Ten or more counts support this clonotype. The rearrangement links TRBV11-2 to TRBJ2-1; TRBD1 aligns across 9 bases. The CDR3 spans 18 residues. CDR1 and CDR2 (germline): SGHAT, FQNNGV. The ends lost 0 bases at V and 7 bases at J; junction bases unmatched: 13. As DNA, the CDR3 is TGTGCCAGCAGCTTAGAGCCGGGGACAGGGTTCGGCGTGAATGAGCAGTTCTTC. It encodes CASSLEPGTGFGVNEQFF. The variable domain in full, with the rest retrieved from reference TRBV11-2 and TRBJ2-1, is EAGVAQSPRYKIIEKRQSVAFWCNPISGHATLYWYQQILGQGPKLLIQFQNNGVVDDSQLPKDRFSAERLKGVDSTLKIQPAKLEDSAVYLCASSLEPGTGFGVNEQFFGPGTRLTVL.

This clonotype was seen a few times. J is TRBJ2-7 and V is TRBV5-1; TRBD2 agrees at 7 bases. The germline CDR1 and CDR2 sequences are SGHRS and YFSETQ. The CDR3 sequence is 14 residues long. Trimming at V came to 4 bases and at J to 2 bases, leaving 6 bases not matched to a gene. CDR3 nucleotides: TGCGCCAGCAGCCCGGGGGAGGGGCCCTACGAGCAGTACGTC. Its protein product is CASSPGEGPYEQYV.

This clonotype appeared a few times. V is TRBV30 and J is TRBJ2-7; possibly TRBD1 for D (5 bases). This CDR3 spans 13 amino acids. V lost 2 bases and J 4 bases, leaving 12 bases between the germline ends. The germline CDR1 and CDR2 sequences are GTSNPN and SVGIG (reference sequence). Here the CDR3 reads CAWSPRTLYEQYF. DNA of the CDR3: TGTGCCTGGAGTCCTAGGACACTTTACGAGCAGTACTTC.

This clonotype has a handful of counts. The rearrangement uses TRBV5-1 and TRBJ2-1, with D possibly matching TRBD2 (5 bases). This CDR3 region has 16 residues. Per germline, CDR1 SGHRS and CDR2 YFSETQ. Between the trimmed V and J ends, which lost 0 bases and 0 bases, there was a span of 10 bases. The CDR3 reads CASSLVRGVSYNEQFF. As DNA, the CDR3 is TGCGCCAGCAGCTTGGTTCGGGGAGTCTCCTACAATGAGCAGTTCTTC.

V usage is TRBV6-5 and J usage is TRBJ2-2; D gene unclear. Germline V lookup: CDR1 MNHEY, CDR2 SVGAGI. This CDR3 spans 14 amino acids. With 2 bases removed from V and 6 bases from J, the gap between germline ends came to 10 bases. CDR3 loop: CASSYVTTAGELFF. The CDR3 nucleotides read TGTGCCAGCAGTTACGTGACCACCGCCGGGGAGCTGTTTTTT.

This clonotype was seen only a few times. This chain joins TRBV4-3 and TRBJ2-3; D ambiguous. The V and J ends lost 0 bases and 1 base respectively, with 5 bases between them. CDR3 length equals 14 residues. CDR1 and CDR2 from the germline V gene are LGHNA and YSLEER. This CDR3 reads CASSQDWGTDTQYF. CDR3 bases: TGCGCCAGCAGCCAAGATTGGGGCACAGATACGCAGTATTTT.